This T cell receptor (beta chain) emerged from a study of early T cells in non-severe SARS-CoV-2 infection. Study-wide background: Sequencing of bulk RNA from unsorted whole blood was done, without chain pairing.

At least ten counts were recorded for this clonotype. The antigen is undetermined. Whole-study findings and limits: A preference for anti-spike CD8 responses marked VDJdb matching, which missed private and CD4 specificities.

In the library, individual cDNA molecules carried attached unique molecular identifiers. TCRdb independently ran MiXCR on the 5' RACE reads; one entry per CDR3 protein. The sample lists about 69,000 distinct CDR3 sequences, over 3.5% seen once, with 3.5% to 4% in the top ten. V was pared by 0 bases and J by 6 bases, with 3 bases of the junction left unmatched. CDR3 length: 14 residues. Germline values: CDR1 SGHTA, CDR2 FQGNSA. The TCR originated in an adult who was a healthcare worker with PCR-confirmed SARS-CoV-2 infection or an uninfected control (not recorded which). The donor label of this sample is uncertain. The rearrangement uses TRBV7-2 and TRBJ2-7; 9 nucleotides match TRBD1. Sample: whole blood, taken at baseline. CDR3 DNA sequence: TGTGCCAGCAGCTTAGCGGGACAGGGAGGCGAGCAGTACTTC. Its translation: CASSLAGQGGEQYF.